This T cell receptor (beta chain) was captured by sequencing in a study of neurological immune-mediated disorders (dated by TCRdb to between 2017 and 2020). As for the study more broadly: Among the approximately 35 multiple sclerosis patients, relapsing-remitting MS was present in around 30 and secondary progressive MS was present in 3. Peripheral blood TCR-beta repertoires from patients with HTLV-I-associated myelopathy (HAM/TSP), patients with multiple sclerosis, and healthy controls were compared in the study using UMI-based sequencing. The cohort comprised 68 subjects: 15 or so HAM/TSP patients, 35 or so multiple sclerosis patients and around 20 healthy controls. The approximately 98 TCR-beta libraries included longitudinal samples, technical triplicates and paired sorted CD4+ and CD8+ T-cell subsets alongside PBMC samples.

Clipping removes 3 bases from V and 5 bases from J, with 6 as the unmatched junction base count. The CDR3 numbers 14 residues from cysteine through phenylalanine. CDR3 DNA is the only sequence kept; it has 42 bases, read in frame from the first base. The CDR1 and CDR2 encoded by the germline V gene (reference sequence) are LNHNV and YYDKDF. This clonotype was counted many times. No cognate antigen has been identified for it. No base qualities exist here, and no much larger clone lies one base off it. Results and caveats for the whole study, not just this receptor: TCR clonal expansion was highest in HAM/TSP patients and lowest in MS patients, with MS patients falling below even healthy controls. No identical CDR3 amino acid sequences were found to be shared among expanded clones across subjects, suggesting that TCR-beta repertoires were private in all groups. In a phylogenetic analysis, the repertoires of 18 out of 34 MS patients fell into a single cluster of related CDR3 sequences, pointing to a possible signature at the repertoire level. No association of the MS cluster with clinical or MRI features was observed, and the need for larger cohorts was stated by the authors.

For unsorted PBMC libraries, 2 million PBMCs were used after storage in RNAlater at -80 degrees C until RNA extraction. Multiple sclerosis patients were enrolled in a US clinical protocol under which disease progression was evaluated by magnetic resonance imaging. Peripheral blood was subjected to Ficoll-Hypaque density gradient centrifugation to isolate PBMCs, which were then cryopreserved in liquid nitrogen. cDNA was synthesized by template-switch 5'RACE using a primer with a 10-nucleotide random unique molecular identifier that tagged each TCR transcript. Each sequencing run produced over 170 million TCR-beta sequences covering 15-18 subjects. The RNeasy kit was used to extract total RNA. TCR-beta VDJ regions were amplified with primers for the TCR constant region and the 5'RACE anchor, using the KAPA Real-time Library Amplification kit. A first PCR added sample indexes and Illumina adaptors, after which a second PCR increased the library yield. After Ampure bead purification, the TCR product of roughly 650 bp was size-selected on a 2% E-gel SizeSelection system. Before pooling, library quality was checked on a Bioanalyzer, concentration was measured with Qubit, and libraries were quantified with the Kapa Library Quantification kit. An Illumina HiSeq 2500 was used to sequence the libraries paired-end at 2 x 150 bp. To increase sequence diversity, about 25-30% phiX was spiked into each library pool. The published analysis was carried out like this. The UMI-based MiGEC pipeline processed quality-filtered reads and removed over 85% of raw TCR sequences during error correction. VDJ genes were aligned to IMGT germline references, and each clonotype was defined by a unique CDR3 amino acid sequence together with V-J genes. Clonal expansion, Shannon diversity and CDR3 relatedness were evaluated with VDJtools (CalcPairwiseDistances, ClusterSamples), while phylogenetic trees were built in CLCbio workbench. Clones with at least 8 unique UMIs were defined as expanded, with this threshold being based on coefficient-of-variation modelling across technical triplicates. The public reads were quality trimmed at Q25 with fastp and then assembled into clones with MiXCR by TCRdb, keeping productive beta chains. Rows are combined by CDR3 protein, so each entry shows the most common genes and DNA. These V and J calls rely on TCRdb rather than the paper's analysis. In this sample the table shows tens of thousands of distinct CDR3 sequences, around 3.6% of which occur a single time. 1.6% of the sample belongs to the ten largest clones.

The chain joins TRBV15 to TRBJ1-2; TRBD1 lines up with 7 middle nucleotides. This clonotype was obtained from a man aged 25 to 40 with multiple sclerosis. Sequenced sample: PBMCs. The CDR3 here reads CATSRDLGQYGYTF. The sequenced DNA: TGTGCCACCAGCAGGGACTTGGGACAGTATGGCTACACCTTC.